This T cell receptor (beta chain) was found in a study of tumor-infiltrating lymphocytes in primary liver carcinoma. A primer in the constant region served to generate TCR beta cDNA from 450 to 600 ng of total RNA. For TCR beta, libraries were produced by three nested multiplex PCR rounds using slightly modified ARM-PCR. Via MiXCR, TCRdb re-called the multiplex PCR reads, giving one row per CDR3 protein. The top ten hold roughly 7.9% of the sample, which has some 110,000 distinct CDR3 sequences, around 60% seen once. Unsorted bulk tissue of about 19-31 mg yielded co-extracted RNA and DNA. Overall study results and limits: Compared with tumor region pairs, tumor-adjacent and tumor-blood pairs overlapped less.

As regards this clonotype: Antigen specificity is unknown. The junction and the germline gene differ at one end; a read error may be behind it.

This sequence originates from an older woman with primary liver carcinoma and hepatitis B virus infection. The source material was liver tumor tissue from sampling region 3. Documented subset: tumor region T3, left-lateral pole.

This CDR3 reads CASSPQGSRNNEQFF. In nucleotides, the CDR3 is TGTGCCAGCAGCCCTCAGGGTAGCAGGAACAACGAGCAGTTCTTC. The chain employs TRBV11-3 and TRBJ2-1; D perhaps matches TRBD1 (5 bases). Germline-derived CDR1 and CDR2 are SGHNT and YENEEA. This CDR3 spans 15 amino acids.